Below, 12 T cell receptor beta chains from the same sample are listed, as sequenced in a study of beta chain features in type 1 diabetes. Expressed TCRB transcripts were sequenced because the entire RNA isolate underwent reverse transcription. Clones were sequenced by immunoSEQ multiplex PCR, and TCRdb holds only the in-frame ones, with some missing. The sample carries 850,000 to 900,000 clones, roughly 17% recorded once. Sequenced material: naive CD4+ T cells from blood. The receptors here all came from a woman between 18 and 29 years old in good health.

The sample holds a few counts of this clone. The chain combines TRBV5-1 with TRBJ2-1, with 7 bases that match TRBD2. With V trimmed by 0 bases and J by 4 bases, 7 bases remained unmatched. CDR3 length: 16 residues. CDR1 and CDR2 from the germline V gene are SGHRS and YFSETQ. CDR3 coding DNA: TGCGCCAGCAGCTTGGGATCTGGGACTACTTACAATGAGCAGTTCTTC. It yields the protein CASSLGSGTTYNEQFF.

This clone was counted a few times. V and J are TRBV18 and TRBJ1-2; weak D call: TRBD1 (6 bases). Germline V gene lookup returns CDR1 KGHSH and CDR2 LQKENI. This CDR3 region has 14 residues. V dropped 3 bases and J dropped 6 bases, with 14 bases sitting between them. This chain's CDR3 is CASSPTTGGHGYTF. The CDR3 DNA follows: TGTGCCAGCTCACCGACAACGGGGGGGCATGGCTACACCTTC.

V is TRBV5-4 and J is TRBJ2-1; TRBD2 matches at 8 bases. This CDR3 is built from 16 residues. Germline-derived CDR1 and CDR2 are SGHNT and YYREEE (reference sequence). The V gene end was trimmed by 4 bases and the J gene end by 2 bases; junction bases not matched to a gene: 8. CDR3 loop: CASSAAPGLAYNEQFF. CDR3 sequence (DNA): TGTGCCAGCAGCGCAGCTCCGGGACTAGCCTACAATGAGCAGTTCTTC.

The J gene is TRBJ2-6, the V gene TRBV18; 8 positions agree with TRBD1. This CDR3 region has 17 residues. The V gene end was trimmed by 6 bases and the J gene end by 4 bases; junction bases not matched to a gene: 11. Germline CDR1 KGHSH, CDR2 LQKENI. In DNA form, the CDR3 reads TGTGCCAGCTCGCCTAATGGACAGGGTCCAGGGGCCAACGTCCTGACTTTC. Its translation: CASSPNGQGPGANVLTF.

The V call is TRBV10-3, the J call TRBJ2-3; TRBD2 aligns across 7 bases. J was trimmed by 0 bases and V by 5 bases; bases with no gene match: 5. Germline V gene lookup returns CDR1 ENHRY and CDR2 SYGVKD. The CDR3 has 15 amino acids. The CDR3 bases are TGTGCCATCAGTCAGAGCGGGACTAGCACAGATACGCAGTATTTT. It is translated as CAISQSGTSTDTQYF.

This clone showed up just a few times. This chain connects TRBV19 to TRBJ2-2; perhaps TRBD2 as D (6 bases). The germline V and J ends were trimmed by 6 bases and 6 bases, with 20 bases remaining between them. Germline loops: CDR1 LNHDA, CDR2 SQIVND (reference sequence). The CDR3 covers 16 residues. CDR3 nucleotides: TGTGCCAGTAGGTTGGACTACCAGACGAGGGCCGGGGAGCTGTTTTTT. Amino acids: CASRLDYQTRAGELFF.

The V call is TRBV28, the J call TRBJ2-7, with no clear D. There are 12 residues in the CDR3. Germline CDR1 MDHEN, CDR2 SYDVKM. The V and J ends lost 6 bases and 7 bases respectively, with 13 bases between them. Written as DNA, the CDR3 is TGTGCCAGCAGGCAAGGGTCGGGTGAGCAGTACTTC. It codes for CASRQGSGEQYF.

The V call is TRBV19, the J call TRBJ2-7; 10 bases align to TRBD2. Germline V gene sequence: CDR1 LNHDA, CDR2 SQIVND (reference sequence). The CDR3 sequence is 14 residues long. V dropped 9 bases and J dropped 4; count of bases not matched to a gene: 9. In nucleotides, the CDR3 is TGTGCCAGCCGACCGGGACTAGCGCCTTACGAGCAGTACTTC. It yields the protein CASRPGLAPYEQYF.

The chain joins TRBV6-5 to TRBJ2-5, with TRBD2 identical over 9 bases. Looked up from germline, CDR1 is MNHEY and CDR2 is SVGAGI. The CDR3 spans 13 residues. J gave up 7 bases and V 6 bases, and 6 bases lay outside the gene matches. The CDR3 DNA follows: TGTGCCAGCAGACTCGCGGGAGGGGGGACCCAGTACTTC. Encoded protein: CASRLAGGGTQYF.

V is TRBV10-3 and J is TRBJ2-2; unclear D gene. The CDR3 extends over 15 amino acids. Germline CDR1 reads ENHRY; CDR2 reads SYGVKD. V lost 0 bases and J 2 bases, leaving 7 bases between the germline ends. The CDR3 nucleotides are TGTGCCATCAGTGAGTCGAGGAGTAACACCGGGGAGCTGTTTTTT. Protein sequence: CAISESRSNTGELFF.

CDR3 bases: TGTGCCACCAGCAGAGATAGGGGACAGGGCATCCAGCCCCAGCATTTT. As protein: CATSRDRGQGIQPQHF. The V gene is TRBV15, the J gene TRBJ1-5; 9 bases match TRBD1. Germline assignment: CDR1 LNHNV and CDR2 YYDKDF (reference sequence). This CDR3 region has 16 residues. Trimming took 0 bases from V and 7 from J; bases not matched to a gene: 7.

This clone has only a few counts. J is TRBJ2-4 and V is TRBV7-2; no definite D call. This CDR3 is built from 13 residues. From germline, CDR1 is SGHTA and CDR2 FQGNSA. The V and J ends lost 6 bases and 0 bases respectively, with 6 bases between them. CDR3 DNA: TGTGCCAGCAGTCCTCTAGCCAAAAACATTCAGTACTTC. It yields the protein CASSPLAKNIQYF.